This T cell receptor (beta chain) originates from a study of molecular identifiers for immune sequencing clone quantification. This clonotype has a count of ten or more. TCRdb used MiXCR to reprocess the PCR reads, holding one entry per CDR3 protein. The sample gives over 35,000 distinct CDR3 sequences, about 18% of which show up once; roughly 7% is in the top ten. CDR1 is KGHDR and CDR2 is SFDVKD in the germline V gene. Trimming shortened V by 0 bases and J by 4 bases, and 9 bases separated the two germline ends. CDR3 length: 15 residues. The sequence was obtained from a human donor in good health. Some libraries in this study had Jurkat cell RNA spiked in. The sequenced sample was naive CD8+ T cells from blood, with Jurkat cell RNA spiked in. As for subset: FACS-sorted CD8+CD4-CCR7+CD45RA+ naive T cells. The rearrangement uses TRBV24-1 and TRBJ1-5; D is unresolved. CDR3 residues: CATSDLREPNQPQHF. For the CDR3, the DNA is TGTGCCACCAGTGATTTGCGGGAACCTAATCAGCCCCAGCATTTT.